This is a list of T cell receptor beta chains from one sample in a study of cytomegalovirus exposure and HLA in healthy donors. The data were produced by immunoSEQ multiplex PCR, yet TCRdb's version contains in-frame clones alone and is incomplete. The sample records approximately 180,000 clones, 86% being singletons. What was sequenced was PBMCs. The receptors here all came from a woman younger than 30 in good health and CMV-seronegative. Each CDR3 is given without its conserved first and last residue.

V gene | CDR3 protein
TRBV27 | ASSTVGQGNQPQH
TRBV29-1 | SVVTGLGRGSGYT
TRBV5-4 | ASSPSPGQTNQPQH
TRBV7-6 | ASSLARASGANVLT
TRBV5-1 | ASSWLAGGTDTQY
TRBV5-1 | ASSPGVSGNTIY
TRBV6-6 | ASSYDRIRYN
TRBV10-3 | AIRQGNTEAF
TRBV9 | ASSVGGQITGELF
TRBV14 | ASSRRGLYEQY
TRBV19 | ASSIRVPRDRGNTEAF
TRBV20-1 | SASGFYEQY
TRBV4-2 | ASSPSGTSYNEQF
TRBV30 | AWSTGGNQPQH
TRBV29-1 | SVLGVSLNTEAF
TRBV29-1 | SAVEGQTNEDYGYT
TRBV6-7 | ASPAADRLNYGYT
TRBV18 | ASSPPFWDRGFYGYT
TRBV2 | ASSSTGGSGYT
TRBV6-4 | ASSVSGTPDTQY
TRBV9 | ASSAVALPGTSRNNEQF
TRBV29-1 | SVKVDRGRSEAF
TRBV29-1 | SVRGGGNQPQH
TRBV7-2 | ASSPTGVGKPQH
TRBV6-1 | ATQVTGGAF
TRBV5-1 | ASSSRTSGANTGELF
TRBV11-1 | ASSRQGAGYGYT
TRBV10-3 | AISGDRGSTDTQY
TRBV9 | ASSQGAAYEQY
TRBV4-2 | ASSQQLAGGADTQY
TRBV2 | ASTTTGNIGTDTQY
TRBV10-1 | ASSESGLVQETQY
TRBV7-9 | ASSLLRERDEQF
TRBV19 | ASSMKGARQPQH
TRBV19 | ASSITSAPGEQF
TRBV5-6 | ASSNNLGEYGYT
TRBV6-5 | ASSEEGGPQH
TRBV10-2 | ASSGRLAESSYEQY
TRBV4-2 | ASSRLAGTYNEQF
TRBV4-1 | ASSQEWQDYEQY
TRBV5-4 | ASSGSQGARGYT
TRBV6-5 | ASSYFLEGATEQF
TRBV6-4 | ATPREGRTGELF
TRBV2 | ASRGQGADEQY
TRBV5-1 | ASSGGTGRLMEKLF
TRBV6-1 | ASRTYTTNEKLF
TRBV6-1 | ASSEGTSGHNEQF
TRBV29-1 | SVDRGGSLPGYT
TRBV9 | ASSSFPGQGNSPLH
TRBV12-5 | ASGLVMTGDQETQY
TRBV5-6 | ASSLVLSGTGARGNTIY
TRBV19 | ASTTGGNQPQH
TRBV5-6 | ASSFSSGSYGTQY
TRBV27 | ASSGRDRGRGQY
TRBV10-3 | AISLDRGGYGYT